Described below is a single T cell receptor beta chain sequence and its context. The entry originates in a study of T cell changes during pregnancy in multiple sclerosis. The CDR3 length is 20 residues. Germline CDR1 reads PRHDT; CDR2 reads FYEKMQ (reference sequence). Germline trimming cut 5 bases from V and 2 bases from J; bases unmatched to any gene: 18. Some clones are missing from TCRdb's copy, which holds only in-frame ones; the method was immunoSEQ multiplex PCR. This table holds tens of thousands of clones, 94% found once. This TCR was recovered from a female donor with multiple sclerosis, enrolled in a pregnancy study. Sequencing used peripheral blood, obtained in the third trimester of pregnancy. The V gene is TRBV13, the J gene TRBJ2-1; 10 bases are a match to TRBD2. This CDR3 reads CASSHQVVQRGGRTYNEQFF. The CDR3 nucleotides are TGTGCCAGCAGCCACCAGGTAGTCCAGCGGGGGGGCCGGACCTACAATGAGCAGTTCTTC.